This TCR beta chain was sequenced in a study of early T cells in non-severe SARS-CoV-2 infection. Study as a whole: The sequenced material was bulk RNA from unsorted whole blood, and its chains were unpaired.

This CDR3 has 17 residues. Germline V gives CDR1 MNHNY, CDR2 SVGAGI (reference sequence). The junction had 9 bases not matched to a gene; V was cut back by 5 bases and J by 2 bases. In this sample, this clonotype turned up many times. What it binds is unknown. cDNA molecules, individually, were tagged with unique molecular identifiers. MiXCR, applied by TCRdb to the 5' RACE reads, yields one record per CDR3 protein. The repertoire consists of approximately 35,000 distinct CDR3 sequences, with about 4.7% occurring once and the leading ten covering around an eighth. Findings and limits, study-wide: Lookups in VDJdb leaned toward anti-spike CD8 responses and missed private and CD4 specificities.

Sequencing input: whole blood. This sequence was found in an adult who was a healthcare worker with PCR-confirmed SARS-CoV-2 infection or an uninfected control (not recorded which). V usage is TRBV6-6 and J usage is TRBJ1-2, with 12 bases fitting TRBD1. The CDR3 DNA reads TGTGCCAGCAGTGACCGGGACAGGGGGCGCCTGAACTATGGCTACACCTTC. Amino acid sequence: CASSDRDRGRLNYGYTF.